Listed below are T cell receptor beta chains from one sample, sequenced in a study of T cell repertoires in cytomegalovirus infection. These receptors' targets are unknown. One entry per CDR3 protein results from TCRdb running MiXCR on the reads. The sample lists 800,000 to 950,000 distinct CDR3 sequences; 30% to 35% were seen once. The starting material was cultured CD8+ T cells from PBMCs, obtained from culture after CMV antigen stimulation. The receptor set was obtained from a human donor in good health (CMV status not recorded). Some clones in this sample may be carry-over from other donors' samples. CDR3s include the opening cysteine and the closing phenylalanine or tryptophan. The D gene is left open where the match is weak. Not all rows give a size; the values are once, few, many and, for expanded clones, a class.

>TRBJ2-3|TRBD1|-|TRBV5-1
CASSLGQEQDTQYF
TGCGCGAGCAGCCTAGGACAGGAGCAAGATACGCAGTATTTT
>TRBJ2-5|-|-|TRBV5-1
CASSPRPDSETQYF
TGCGCCAGCAGCCCCCGGCCCGACTCGGAGACCCAGTACTTC
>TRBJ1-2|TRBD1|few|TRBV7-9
CASSAQGGPSANYGYTF
TGTGCCAGCAGCGCCCAGGGGGGTCCCTCAGCTAACTATGGCTACACCTTC
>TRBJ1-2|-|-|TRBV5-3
CASTYAGNYGYTF
TGTGCCAGCACCTACGCTGGTAACTATGGCTACACCTTC
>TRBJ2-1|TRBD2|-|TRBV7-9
CASIVSGGYNEQFF
TGTGCCAGCATAGTTAGCGGGGGGTACAATGAGCAGTTCTTC
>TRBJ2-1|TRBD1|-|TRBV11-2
CASSLARGLKDEQFF
TGTGCCAGCAGCTTAGCCAGGGGGCTGAAGGATGAGCAGTTCTTC
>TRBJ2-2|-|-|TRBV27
CASFKYTGELFF
TGTGCCAGCTTCAAGTACACCGGGGAGCTGTTTTTT
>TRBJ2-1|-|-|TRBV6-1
CASSYGVDEQFF
TGTGCCAGCAGTTATGGGGTAGATGAGCAGTTCTTC
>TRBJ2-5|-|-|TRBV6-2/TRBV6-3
CASSYPGTREETQYF
TGTGCCAGCAGTTACCCCGGAACTAGAGAGGAGACCCAGTACTTC
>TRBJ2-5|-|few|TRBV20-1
CSAPFYFGTQYF
TGCAGTGCCCCCTTCTATTTCGGGACCCAGTACTTC
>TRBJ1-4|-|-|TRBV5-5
CASSWGRTKNEKLFF
TGTGCCAGCAGCTGGGGGAGGACAAAGAATGAAAAACTGTTTTTT
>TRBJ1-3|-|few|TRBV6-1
CASSEAPRPISSSGNTIYF
TGTGCCAGCAGTGAAGCCCCTCGTCCCATCAGCTCCTCTGGAAACACCATATATTTT
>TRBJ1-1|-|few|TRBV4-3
CASSQGTMGTEAFF
TGCGCCAGCAGCCAAGGTACGATGGGCACTGAAGCTTTCTTT
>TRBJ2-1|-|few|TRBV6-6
CASSYSELWDEQFF
TGTGCCAGCAGTTACTCGGAACTTTGGGATGAGCAGTTCTTC
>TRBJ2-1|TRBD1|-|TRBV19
CASSPEGAFYNEQFF
TGTGCCAGTAGTCCAGAGGGGGCATTCTACAATGAGCAGTTCTTC
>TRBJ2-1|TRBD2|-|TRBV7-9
CASSFPILAGSGNEQFF
TGTGCCAGCAGCTTCCCTATACTAGCGGGGTCCGGCAATGAGCAGTTCTTC
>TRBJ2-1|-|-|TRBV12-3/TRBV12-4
CASTRAIHNEQFF
TGTGCCAGCACCCGTGCAATCCACAATGAGCAGTTCTTC
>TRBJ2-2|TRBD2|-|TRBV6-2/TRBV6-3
CASSYVASGDFSNTGELFF
TGTGCCAGCAGTTACGTGGCTAGCGGAGACTTTTCGAACACCGGGGAGCTGTTTTTT
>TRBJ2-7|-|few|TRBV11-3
CASSKDSSYEQYF
TGTGCCAGCAGCAAGGACAGCTCCTACGAGCAGTACTTC
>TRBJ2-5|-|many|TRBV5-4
CASRWQETQYF
TGTGCCAGCAGATGGCAGGAGACCCAGTACTTC
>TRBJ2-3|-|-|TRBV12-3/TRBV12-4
CASRPVTRTSTDTQYF
TGTGCCAGCAGACCCGTCACGCGGACTAGCACAGATACGCAGTATTTT
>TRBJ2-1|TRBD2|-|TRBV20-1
CSAIIGLAGLPGGNEQFF
TGCAGTGCTATAATAGGACTAGCGGGTCTCCCAGGTGGGAATGAGCAGTTCTTC
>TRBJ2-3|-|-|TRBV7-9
CASRRPPEAQYF
TGTGCCAGCAGGAGGCCACCAGAGGCGCAGTATTTT
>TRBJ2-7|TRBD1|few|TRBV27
CASSATGGGAYEQYF
TGTGCCAGCAGTGCGACAGGGGGAGGTGCCTACGAGCAGTACTTC
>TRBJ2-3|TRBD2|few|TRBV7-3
CASSASGGPPDTQYF
TGTGCCAGCAGCGCTAGCGGGGGGCCGCCAGATACGCAGTATTTT
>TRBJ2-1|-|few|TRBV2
CASNFAPGSRVNNEQFF
TGTGCCAGCAATTTTGCCCCGGGCTCCAGGGTTAACAATGAGCAGTTCTTC
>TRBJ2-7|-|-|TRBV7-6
CASNPGGSYEQYF
TGTGCCAGCAACCCCGGGGGCTCCTACGAGCAGTACTTC
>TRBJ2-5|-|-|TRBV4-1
CASSQDLAAQETQYF
TGCGCCAGCAGCCAAGATCTGGCAGCCCAAGAGACCCAGTACTTC
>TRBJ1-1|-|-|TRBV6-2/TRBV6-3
CASSYPGYEAFF
TGTGCCAGCAGTTACCCAGGGTACGAAGCTTTCTTT
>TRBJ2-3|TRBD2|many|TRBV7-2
CASSLAASGDYTDTQYF
TGTGCCAGCAGCTTAGCGGCTAGCGGAGACTACACAGATACGCAGTATTTT
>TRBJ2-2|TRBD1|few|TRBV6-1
CASSGRGGQGAGELFF
TGTGCCAGCAGTGGAAGAGGGGGACAGGGGGCCGGGGAGCTGTTTTTT
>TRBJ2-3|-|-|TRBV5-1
CASSLDRVDPDTQYF
TGCGCCAGCAGCTTGGACAGGGTCGACCCAGATACGCAGTATTTT
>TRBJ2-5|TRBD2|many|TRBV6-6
CASSYRLAGETQYF
TGTGCCAGCAGTTACCGACTAGCGGGAGAGACCCAGTACTTC
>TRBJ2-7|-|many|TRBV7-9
CASSLGGRTIPYEQYF
TGTGCCAGCAGCTTAGGAGGAAGGACAATACCCTACGAGCAGTACTTC
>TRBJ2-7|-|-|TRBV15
CATSNAGSPSYEQYF
TGTGCCACCAGCAACGCCGGGTCCCCATCCTACGAGCAGTACTTC
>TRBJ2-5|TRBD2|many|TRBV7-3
CASSLGLGRTSRETQYF
TGTGCCAGCAGCTTAGGTCTTGGGAGGACTAGTCGAGAGACCCAGTACTTC
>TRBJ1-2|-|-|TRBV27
CASKDDTYNYGYTF
TGTGCCAGCAAGGACGATACCTACAACTATGGCTACACCTTC
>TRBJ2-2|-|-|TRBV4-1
CASSQEGDTGELFF
TGCGCCAGCAGCCAAGAAGGGGACACCGGGGAGCTGTTTTTT
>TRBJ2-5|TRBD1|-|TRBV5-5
CAASQGARPQETQYF
TGTGCCGCCTCCCAGGGGGCGCGACCTCAAGAGACCCAGTACTTC
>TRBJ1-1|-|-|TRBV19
CASSRGVGSNTEAFF
TGTGCCAGTAGTCGGGGGGTCGGATCGAACACTGAAGCTTTCTTT
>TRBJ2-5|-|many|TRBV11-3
CASSFGSWDGETQYF
TGTGCCAGCAGCTTCGGGAGTTGGGATGGAGAGACCCAGTACTTC
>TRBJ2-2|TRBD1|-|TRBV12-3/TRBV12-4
CASSLVWTGDTGELFF
TGTGCCAGCAGTTTAGTATGGACAGGGGACACCGGGGAGCTGTTTTTT
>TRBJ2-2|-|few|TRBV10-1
CASSESGHPGELFF
TGCGCCAGCAGTGAGTCGGGCCACCCCGGGGAGCTGTTTTTT
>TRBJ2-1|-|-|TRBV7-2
CVSSLGWDEQFF
TGTGTCAGCAGCTTAGGCTGGGATGAGCAGTTCTTC
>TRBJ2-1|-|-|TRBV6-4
CASSDFGPTGKTRLDEQFF
TGTGCCAGCAGTGACTTTGGGCCGACAGGCAAAACCCGGTTGGATGAGCAGTTCTTC
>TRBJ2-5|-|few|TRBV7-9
CASSTPGREETQYF
TGTGCCAGCAGCACCCCTGGCAGGGAAGAGACCCAGTACTTC
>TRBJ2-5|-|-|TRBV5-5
CASSQQPQETQYF
TGTGCCAGCAGCCAGCAGCCTCAAGAGACCCAGTACTTC
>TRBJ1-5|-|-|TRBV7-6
CASSPYLGDQPQHF
TGTGCCAGCAGCCCTTATTTGGGTGATCAGCCCCAGCATTTT